One sample yielded the 22 T cell receptor beta chains listed below, sequenced in a study of identical twins. One entry per CDR3 protein, called by TCRdb with MiXCR from the 5' RACE reads. The table shows roughly 350,000 distinct CDR3 sequences, with 9% to 15% occurring only once. These same data were also listed under a study on yellow fever vaccine responses in identical twins.

What was sequenced was CD8+ T cells sorted from blood. The source is a woman aged 18-35 years in good health.

This chain joins TRBV6-1 and TRBJ2-3; D possibly corresponds to TRBD2 (6 bases). Trimming removed 6 bases from V and 6 bases from J, with 16 bases in between. Germline lookup yields CDR1 MNHNS and CDR2 SASEGT. The CDR3 contains 14 residues. CDR3 protein: CASSELGLFDTQYF. Here the CDR3 DNA reads TGTGCCAGCAGCGAATTAGGACTATTCGATACGCAGTATTTT.

The chain employs TRBV19 and TRBJ2-3; 9 bases are a match to TRBD2. The germline CDR1 and CDR2 sequences are LNHDA and SQIVND (reference sequence). V lost 7 bases and J lost 0; bases outside the gene matches: 5. This CDR3 is built from 15 residues. CDR3 sequence (DNA): TGTGCCAGTATGAGCGGGAGGCGTAGCACAGATACGCAGTATTTT. The encoded protein is CASMSGRRSTDTQYF.

This clonotype was seen more than once but under ten times. The chain is built from TRBV7-9 and TRBJ2-5, with 10 bases aligning to TRBD2. Germline V gene data show CDR1 as SEHNR and CDR2 as FQNEAQ (reference sequence). The trim removed 4 bases at V and 1 base at J, leaving 9 bases unmatched. CDR3 length: 17 residues. CDR3 DNA: TGTGCCAGCAGCTCTCATATTCGGACTAGCGGCCAAGAGACCCAGTACTTC. Translation: CASSSHIRTSGQETQYF.

This clonotype was counted a few times. The gene calls are TRBV5-8 and TRBJ2-7; a possible D gene is TRBD2 (6 bases). Germline V gene data show CDR1 as SGHTS and CDR2 as YDEGEE. This CDR3 has 13 amino acids. The germline V and J ends were trimmed by 1 base and 5 bases, with 10 bases remaining between them. CDR3 bases: TGTGCCAGCAGCTTGTGGGAGGCGGACGAGCAGTACGTC. It encodes CASSLWEADEQYV.

This clonotype was picked up a small number of times. This rearrangement joins TRBV28 to TRBJ2-7, with TRBD1 as a possible D gene (6 bases). Deletions cut 6 bases from V and 7 bases from J, with 16 bases between. This CDR3 is 13 amino acids long. The germline gives CDR1 MDHEN, CDR2 SYDVKM. The CDR3 sequence is CASSSIQGPEQYV. In DNA form, the CDR3 reads TGTGCCAGCAGCTCTATACAGGGTCCGGAGCAGTACGTC.

This clonotype was found many times. The V call is TRBV29-1, the J call TRBJ2-2; D is uncertain. Germline CDR1 is SQVTM and CDR2 is ANQGSEA. Trimming stripped 3 bases from V and 1 base from J, with 12 bases between. The CDR3 has 15 residues. The CDR3 sequence: CSVDLPQMNTGELFF. In nucleotides, the CDR3 is TGCAGCGTTGATCTACCACAAATGAACACCGGGGAGCTGTTTTTT.

This sequence joins TRBV12-5 and TRBJ2-1, with 9 nucleotides matching TRBD2. J gave up 5 bases and V 5 bases, and 10 bases lay outside the gene matches. CDR1 LGHNT and CDR2 FRNRAP come from the germline V gene. This CDR3 spans 16 amino acids. CDR3 residues: CASGPSRGGVDNEQFF. In nucleotides, the CDR3 is TGTGCTAGTGGTCCGTCGCGCGGGGGGGTGGACAATGAGCAGTTCTTC.

The chain couples TRBV9 to TRBJ2-1; D assignment may be TRBD1 or TRBD2 (6 bases each). The CDR3 has 16 residues. V shed 0 bases and J shed 2 bases, with 12 bases lying between them. Germline CDR1 SGDLS, CDR2 YYNGEE. CDR3 residues: CASSVVVGGPYNEQFF. The DNA of the CDR3 is TGTGCCAGCAGCGTAGTAGTCGGGGGCCCCTACAATGAGCAGTTCTTC.

This clonotype was found a few times. The chain uses TRBV7-8 and TRBJ2-7; D unclear. This CDR3 contains 16 residues. Germline V gene lookup returns CDR1 SGHVS and CDR2 FQNEAQ. Trimming shortened V by 1 base and J by 0 bases, and 13 bases separated the two germline ends. CDR3 residues: CASSLEDRASSYEQYF. The CDR3 bases are TGTGCCAGCAGCTTAGAGGATCGGGCAAGCTCCTACGAGCAGTACTTC. Full variable domain (outside the CDR3, taken from reference TRBV7-8 and TRBJ2-7): GAGVSQSPRYKVAKRGQDVALRCDPISGHVSLFWYQQALGQGPEFLTYFQNEAQLDKSGLPSDRFFAERPEGSVSTLKIQRTQQEDSAVYLCASSLEDRASSYEQYFGPGTRLTVT.

This clonotype has just a few counts. V is TRBV3-1 and J is TRBJ2-1, with 7 bases identical to TRBD2. This CDR3 region has 14 residues. Looked up from germline, CDR1 is LGHDT and CDR2 is YNNKEL (reference sequence). J gave up 6 bases and V 3 bases, and 5 bases lay outside the gene matches. The CDR3, as DNA: TGTGCCAGCAGCCACGGACTAGAGGTCAATGAGCAGTTCTTC. Translation: CASSHGLEVNEQFF.

This clonotype has just a few counts. The chain joins TRBV15 to TRBJ2-2; tentative D call: TRBD1 (5 bases). Germline V gene data show CDR1 as LNHNV and CDR2 as YYDKDF (reference sequence). V was pared by 1 base and J by 0 bases, with 9 bases between. The CDR3 is 16 residues long. This chain's CDR3 is CATSRGRQPNTGELFF. The DNA of the CDR3 is TGTGCCACCAGCAGAGGAAGACAGCCGAACACCGGGGAGCTGTTTTTT.

This clonotype was seen a handful of times. The chain links TRBV27 to TRBJ1-1; 10 nucleotides match TRBD1. The CDR3 is 13 residues long. Germline V CDR1 and CDR2: MNHEY, SMNVEV (reference sequence). J lost 6 bases, V lost 9 bases, and 7 bases had no gene match. The CDR3 DNA is TGTGCCAGTTCGGAGGACAGGGGGTCTGAAGCTTTCTTT. It yields the protein CASSEDRGSEAFF.

This clonotype has more than one count but fewer than ten. This rearrangement joins TRBV10-3 to TRBJ2-5; 9 bases match TRBD1. The germline V gene encodes CDR1 ENHRY and CDR2 SYGVKD. Germline trimming cut 4 bases from V and 5 bases from J; bases unmatched to any gene: 11. The CDR3 is 16 residues long. CDR3 sequence (DNA): TGTGCCATCAGTGCCGATGGGACAGGGCTGCGTGAGACCCAGTACTTC. Translated, it gives CAISADGTGLRETQYF.

A few counts support this clonotype. The chain links TRBV29-1 to TRBJ2-7; a possible D gene is TRBD1 (6 bases). The CDR3 extends over 13 amino acids. Germline V gene data show CDR1 as SQVTM and CDR2 as ANQGSEA. Trimming took off 0 bases at V and 2 bases at J, with 8 bases between the two ends. CDR3 nucleotide sequence: TGCAGCGTTGAAGAGGACAGACCCTACGAGCAGTACTTC. Translation gives CSVEEDRPYEQYF.

This clonotype has a handful of counts. The chain employs TRBV27 and TRBJ1-5, with D uncertain. The length of the CDR3 is 15 residues. Germline values: CDR1 MNHEY, CDR2 SMNVEV (reference sequence). The V end lost 6 bases, the J end lost 2 bases, and 14 bases lay between the germline ends. The CDR3 loop reads CASSLSWEGNQPQHF. For the CDR3, the DNA is TGTGCCAGCAGCCTATCTTGGGAGGGCAATCAGCCCCAGCATTTT.

The gene calls are TRBV6-5 and TRBJ2-1; 10 bases are shared with TRBD2. The junction had 5 bases not matched to a gene; V was cut back by 0 bases and J by 6 bases. This CDR3 is built from 16 residues. Germline V lookup: CDR1 MNHEY, CDR2 SVGAGI. CDR3 bases: TGTGCCAGCAGTTACTCGATTAGCGGGGGGTTCAATGAGCAGTTCTTC. This encodes CASSYSISGGFNEQFF.

The chain recombines TRBV27 with TRBJ2-5, with 8 bases fitting TRBD1. The length of the CDR3 is 13 residues. V was pared by 7 bases and J by 5 bases, with 6 bases of the junction left unmatched. Germline CDR1 MNHEY, CDR2 SMNVEV (reference sequence). The CDR3 DNA reads as TGTGCCAGCACCGACAGGGGTGGTGAGACCCAGTACTTC. As protein: CASTDRGGETQYF.

This clonotype was counted between two and nine times. The genes are TRBV6-5 and TRBJ2-1, with a weak D call TRBD2 (5 bases). The V and J ends lost 0 bases and 3 bases respectively, with 9 bases between them. Germline V lookup: CDR1 MNHEY, CDR2 SVGAGI. The CDR3 has 15 residues. The CDR3 loop is CASSYSSSNYNEQFF. As DNA, the CDR3 is TGTGCCAGCAGTTACTCGTCTAGCAACTACAATGAGCAGTTCTTC.

The chain carries TRBV20-1 and TRBJ2-7; D unresolved. Trimming took 2 bases from V and 0 from J, leaving 14 bases between them. CDR3 length equals 15 residues. Germline lookup yields CDR1 DFQATT and CDR2 SNEGSKA (reference sequence). Here the CDR3 reads CSARYRGPTSYEQYV. In DNA form, the CDR3 reads TGCAGTGCTAGATACAGAGGTCCCACCTCCTACGAGCAGTACGTC.

The chain carries TRBV20-1 and TRBJ2-4; 8 bases match TRBD1. CDR1 is DFQATT, CDR2 SNEGSKA, per germline (reference sequence). Trimming at V came to 8 bases and at J to 4 bases, leaving 10 bases not matched to a gene. The CDR3 is 14 residues long. CDR3 loop: CSLFPRDRKNIQYF. In DNA form, the CDR3 reads TGCAGTCTATTCCCGAGGGACAGGAAAAACATTCAGTACTTC.

V and J are TRBV23-1 and TRBJ2-7; D is uncertain. TRBV23-1 qualifies as an ORF whose function is uncertain. The CDR3 is made up of 14 amino acids. V dropped 0 bases and J dropped 5 bases, with 11 bases sitting between them. CDR3 coding DNA: TGCGCCAGCAGTCAATCGCCAGGTCCTCACGAGCAGTACGTC. Translated: CASSQSPGPHEQYV.

This clonotype was detected many times. The chain has TRBV5-1 and TRBJ1-1; D is unclear. V lost 2 bases and J lost 3, with 11 bases in between. The germline gives CDR1 SGHRS, CDR2 YFSETQ. The CDR3 has 14 amino acids. The DNA for the CDR3 is TGCGCCAGCAGCTTTGAGACGGATTACACTGAAGCTTTCTTT. It translates to CASSFETDYTEAFF.